Included here is one TCR beta chain sequence, with context. Its antigen is unknown. Base qualities are not provided; no much larger clone lies one nucleotide away. Libraries were made using the immunoSEQ multiplex PCR assay. For the multiplex PCR, a mixture combining 60 forward primers for TCR Vbeta segments and 13 reverse primers for TCR Jbeta segments was used. A multiplex PCR assay on genomic DNA amplified the CDR3 region of rearranged TCR beta genes. The Illumina HiSeq System was used to sequence the amplified TCR beta libraries as 87-base-pair reads. Processing in the source paper ran as follows. In a later analysis, tens of millions of unique TCR beta chains were counted across the roughly 610 repertoires, and around 10 million of these chains were shared by at least two donors. A nearest-neighbor algorithm error-corrected the raw reads and collapsed the reads into unique sequences, merging closely related sequences to remove PCR and sequencing errors. CDR3 sequences were aligned to IMGT reference sequences to assign V, D and J gene segments. Each retained sequence needed at least a six-nucleotide match to both a V gene segment and a J gene segment. Rearrangements were classified as productive when the CDR3 lacked stop codons and remained in frame with V and J, and all other rearrangements were classified as non-productive. CDR3 was defined according to IMGT convention as the region running from the second conserved V-encoded cysteine to the conserved J-encoded phenylalanine. Sequences without an unambiguous match to a single V gene segment were excluded from the earlier analysis of 450 to 650 of the donors. In an earlier analysis of 587 of the donors, V segments were called functional above 56.7% productive rearrangements and were called segregating when the between-donor standard deviation exceeded 5%. A statistical classification framework was developed to diagnose cytomegalovirus status using the catalog of TCR beta chain sequences. In a later analysis, V and J genes were assigned by comparing TCR nucleotide sequences against IMGT/GENE-DB human TR gene sequences. The TCRdist pipeline was used in a later analysis to assign CDR3 sequences and most-parsimonious VDJ recombination scenarios. In a later analysis, every TCR beta chain was defined by the combination of its CDR3 amino acid sequence and its V-gene family, and reads without a unique V-gene family were dropped. A later analysis removed 592 highly shared, low-generation-probability nucleotide sequences to deal with suspected cross-contamination and a sequencing artifact. For each public chain, a later analysis derived a clonal expansion index from normalized ranks of inferred template counts within each repertoire. A later analysis computed generation probabilities with a VDJ recombination model fitted to out-of-frame rearrangements, and checked the results against IGoR. In a later analysis, hypergeometric tests were used to score TCR-TCR, TCR-HLA and TCR-CMV co-occurrence, with a repertoire-size bias correction applied to TCR pairs. False discovery rates were estimated in a later analysis by permuting HLA or CMV assignments 20 times. In a later analysis, co-occurring TCRs were grouped using DBSCAN, and TCRdist sequence similarity was added for clustering within HLA-allele-positive subsets. Co-occurrence clustering excluded repertoires with fewer than 30,000 or more than 120,000 public chains, plus five with anomalous nucleotide sharing. Imported from immuneACCESS, the table was reduced by TCRdb to in-frame sequences with V and J called. These copies leave out some clones; in studies compared against another copy, an unresolved V gene accounts for under half, and the cause of the remainder is not known. That table furnishes V, J and clone size, whereas the DNA furnished D and trimming. The sample table lists roughly 120,000 clones, 79% of them with a count of one. Approximately 4% of the sample belongs to the ten largest clones.

This entry comes from a study of cytomegalovirus exposure and HLA in healthy donors (dated by TCRdb to 2015 to 2018). About the full investigation: In an earlier analysis of roughly 500 of the donors, around 300 Gb of sequence data and 100 million or so unique TCR beta sequences from about 180 million T cells were reported. About 300 gigabases of sequencing data and approximately 84 million unique TCR sequences were included in an early release covering under 650 HLA-typed donors. Of the roughly 400 genotyped donors, over 80% were placed in the genetic ancestry cluster associated with self-reported Caucasian donors. The aim of the study was to test whether cataloging public T cell receptors could identify signatures of past pathogen exposure. Using immunosequencing, the study profiled T cell repertoires from fewer than 700 subjects and related those repertoires to cytomegalovirus serostatus. Along with the roughly 670-subject first cohort, a separate validation cohort of over a hundred different subjects was used. The study combined high-throughput TCR immunosequencing, statistical association of individual TCRs with disease status, and machine learning to predict cytomegalovirus infection status. In a later analysis, previously published TCR beta repertoires from 550 to 700 donors were re-analyzed and high-resolution HLA genotyping was added so that TCR occurrence patterns could be studied. Rather than using new phenotypic data, the later analysis identified candidate immune exposures from TCR beta sequences and from how often those sequences occurred across donors. To decide whether each TCR beta V gene segment behaved as functional or pseudogenic, an earlier analysis of some 600 of the donors relied on high-throughput TCR beta sequencing. Alongside the repertoire data, information on donor age, sex, ethnicity and CMV serostatus was compiled. In a later genetic analysis, genome-wide SNP genotypes for about 55% of the 666 donors were used, and that subset was treated as a discovery cohort. All discovery cohort repertoires had been generated using a single sequencing platform. HLA typing included class I and class II loci at four-digit resolution. Typing coverage differed by locus: A, B, C, DRB1 and DQB1 were typed in roughly 620-630 donors, DQA1 in 500 to 550, DPA1 in around 580, and DPB1 in roughly 450. Roughly five DR-DQ haplotypes were treated as single units for association and clustering because of strong linkage in the cohort. On average, 235,054 unique TCR beta nucleotide sequences were sequenced per donor among 350 to 400 genotyped donors of the cohort, with around 19% of those sequences being non-productive.

In total, approximately 690 healthy bone marrow donors made up the cohort. All cohort members were sampled while nominally healthy, although unrecorded immune exposures were likely present. The donor tested CMV seropositive and was one of the 289 seropositive cohort members. A peripheral blood sample was collected from each donor, and TCR beta sequencing was performed on peripheral blood mononuclear cells. Genomic DNA was extracted from the blood cell samples with the Qiagen DNeasy Blood Extraction Kit. CDR1 and CDR2 are drawn from the germline V gene: MNHEY, SVGAGI. The germline ends are 6 bases apart after V is trimmed by 2 bases and J by 2 bases. The CDR3 spans 13 residues, from the cysteine through the phenylalanine. The kept DNA is CDR3 alone, 39 bases in frame from the first base. On the study overall, not on this receptor specifically: When HLA alleles, especially DR and DQ, strongly co-occurred, TCR associations were difficult to assign to individual alleles. Linkage disequilibrium might explain the correlated functional status among segregating V segments, but an unknown experimental factor could not be ruled out. A further reported finding was that TCR beta sequences accurately predicted the HLA-A and HLA-B alleles for most subjects in the first cohort. For the cohort, immune exposure information was limited to CMV serostatus. In an earlier analysis of over 550 of the donors, most TCR beta V segments were observed in productive rearrangements about 87% or about 30% of the time, broadly matching IMGT annotations. Because counts were too low, roughly 17 rarely observed V segments, including chromosome 9 orphons, were left out of the earlier analysis of several hundred of the donors. The cohort was sequenced for TCR beta chains only, and without alpha or paired-chain data the features that could be detected were limited. In a later analysis, most CMV-associated TCR beta chains were found to appear HLA-restricted, with HLA associations seemingly driven largely by CMV exposure. Because some donors lacked HLA typing at each locus, the association tests relied only on the typed subset. In the study, about 150 TCR beta chains were listed as associated with cytomegalovirus. Three of the identified cytomegalovirus-associated TCR beta chains were confirmed in vitro to be specific for cytomegalovirus antigens. In both the original and validation cohorts, the classifier was reported to diagnose cytomegalovirus status with high specificity and sensitivity. Specific HLA alleles were associated with about 17,000 TCR beta sequences at a false discovery rate of 0.05 in a later analysis. Presence/absence analyses assumed roughly uniform sequencing depth across donors, an assumption that may not hold. Several of the top co-occurrence clusters appeared to be linked to parvovirus B19, influenza, CMV and Epstein-Barr virus, according to a later analysis. In a later analysis, TCR association rates were found to vary across HLA loci, with the most associated TCRs seen for DRB1 alleles and the fewest for HLA-C alleles. A later genetic analysis reported fewer N-insertions in productive TCRs among donors in an Asian-associated ancestry cluster than the roughly 690-donor mean. While some public TCRs were present in many individuals, most TCR sequences turned up only very rarely across donors. The sequencing pipeline was judged likely to have produced a cluster of highly shared sequence variants as a technical artifact. According to the authors, the approach could potentially be generalized to other disease states and immunological phenotypes. The 87-base-pair reads could not distinguish some IMGT-functional V segments, including TRBV6-2 and TRBV6-3, so those segments were excluded. In a later analysis, HLA-associated TCR beta chains showed more clonal expansion and lower generation probabilities than non-associated chains that were equally common. A later genetic analysis associated a missense DCLRE1C variant with V-gene and J-gene trimming of TCR beta chains, and an independent cohort replicated the association.

Source material: PBMCs. This clonotype was obtained from a young man in good health and CMV-seropositive. The chain employs TRBV6-5 and TRBJ1-2; the D segment could be TRBD1, given 5 matching bases. The DNA sequence is TGTGCCAGCAGTTACGACAGAAACTATGGCTACACCTTC. Its coded protein is CASSYDRNYGYTF.